The 12 T cell receptor beta chains below come from one sample, sequenced in a study of beta chain features in type 1 diabetes. Study findings and constraints: In all four CD4+ subsets, TCRB CDR3 length was significantly, moderately reduced in type 1 diabetes.

Sequencing targeted expressed TCRB transcripts, as all isolated RNA had been reverse transcribed. Using immunoSEQ multiplex PCR, the repertoire was profiled, and TCRdb retains in-frame clones only, with some absent. The sample records 100,000 to 150,000 clones, about 18% being singletons. No antigens are known for them. Material for sequencing was central memory CD4+ T cells from blood. The receptor set was obtained from a man aged 18 to 30 with type 1 diabetes.

The chain links TRBV9 to TRBJ2-1; possible D gene TRBD2, 6 bases. This CDR3 has 15 residues. Per the germline V gene, CDR1 is SGDLS and CDR2 is YYNGEE. Trimming cost V 0 bases and J 7 bases, with 14 bases left between them. Written as DNA, the CDR3 is TGTGCCAGCAGCGTAGGTCTAACTAGCCAAAATGAGCAGTTCTTC. This translates into CASSVGLTSQNEQFF.

The chain links TRBV5-4 to TRBJ2-5; a weak D match, TRBD2 (6 bases). The CDR3 is made up of 13 amino acids. Germline values: CDR1 SGHNT, CDR2 YYREEE (reference sequence). Trimming removed 4 bases from V and 2 bases from J, with 9 bases in between. The CDR3 is CASSRDLQETQYF. The CDR3 DNA reads TGTGCCAGCAGCAGGGACTTGCAAGAGACCCAGTACTTC.

The V call is TRBV2, the J call TRBJ2-7; 10 bases agree with TRBD1. CDR1 and CDR2 (germline): SNHLY, FYNNEI. Trimming took 4 bases from V and 4 from J; bases not matched to a gene: 4. The CDR3 totals 14 residues. The CDR3 here is CASSGQGARYEQYF. The CDR3 region has the DNA TGTGCCAGCAGTGGACAGGGGGCACGGTACGAGCAGTACTTC.

The V call is TRBV10-1, the J call TRBJ2-5, with D unresolved. Germline V gene lookup returns CDR1 WNHNN and CDR2 SYGVQD (reference sequence). V lost 3 bases and J lost 10, with 12 bases in between. The CDR3 has 12 amino acids. CDR3 DNA: TGCGCCAGCAGTGAACCTAATGAAATCCAGTACTTC. Encoded protein: CASSEPNEIQYF.

The chain uses TRBV5-1 and TRBJ2-5, with TRBD1 as a possible D gene (5 bases). V dropped 1 base and J dropped 3 bases, with 13 bases sitting between them. Germline values: CDR1 SGHRS, CDR2 YFSETQ. The CDR3 contains 15 residues. The CDR3 is CASSLTGNQEETQYF. The CDR3 nucleotides are TGCGCCAGCAGCTTGACAGGTAACCAAGAAGAGACCCAGTACTTC. Complete variable domain (other parts from reference TRBV5-1 and TRBJ2-5): KAGVTQTPRYLIKTRGQQVTLSCSPISGHRSVSWYQQTPGQGLQFLFEYFSETQRNKGNFPGRFSGRQFSNSRSEMNVSTLELGDSALYLCASSLTGNQEETQYFGPGTRLLVL.

The chain couples TRBV7-9 to TRBJ2-5, with TRBD2 identical over 7 bases. The CDR3 runs to 14 residues. Germline assignment: CDR1 SEHNR and CDR2 FQNEAQ (reference sequence). With 5 bases clipped from V and 5 bases from J, the junction kept 8 bases outside the gene matches. The chain's CDR3 is CASSLGLGGETQYF. CDR3 bases: TGTGCCAGCAGCCTCGGACTAGGCGGCGAGACCCAGTACTTC. Based on the CDR3 plus reference TRBV7-9 and TRBJ2-5, the full variable domain is DTGVSQNPRHKITKRGQNVTFRCDPISEHNRLYWYRQTLGQGPEFLTYFQNEAQLEKSRLLSDRFSAERPKGSFSTLEIQRTEQGDSAMYLCASSLGLGGETQYFGPGTRLLVL.

The genes are TRBV5-6 and TRBJ2-7, with D hard to call. The germline gives CDR1 SGHDT, CDR2 YYEEEE. CDR3 size: 13 residues. V gave up 2 bases and J gave up 6 bases, with 12 bases separating them. The CDR3 coding sequence is TGTGCCAGCAGCTTTAGGGCCCCCGGCGAGCAGTACTTC. Its protein product is CASSFRAPGEQYF.

This clone was observed a few times. The chain's CDR3 is CASSFNPQRVYNEQFF. DNA for the CDR3: TGTGCCAGCAGTTTTAACCCCCAGCGGGTATACAATGAGCAGTTCTTC. The rearrangement joins TRBV27 to TRBJ2-1, with TRBD2 as a possible D gene (6 bases). CDR3 length: 16 amino acids. Trimming cost V 3 bases and J 4 bases, with 16 bases left between them. CDR1 and CDR2 from the germline V gene are MNHEY and SMNVEV (reference sequence).

This clone was counted many times. V is TRBV23-1 and J is TRBJ2-3; a weak D match, TRBD1 (6 bases). Being an ORF, TRBV23-1 has a function that is uncertain. Trimming took 3 bases from V and 3 from J, leaving 13 bases between them. This CDR3 contains 15 residues. CDR3 protein: CASSHCNRETDTQYF. The CDR3 nucleotides are TGCGCCAGCAGTCATTGTAACAGGGAGACAGATACGCAGTATTTT.

This clone turned up a few times. The V call is TRBV7-2, the J call TRBJ1-1, with no clear D. CDR1 SGHTA and CDR2 FQGNSA come from the germline V gene. V was shortened by 2 bases and J by 6 bases, with 4 bases between the two germline ends. This CDR3 is built from 11 residues. The CDR3 spells CASSLLAEAFF. The DNA for the CDR3 is TGTGCCAGCAGCTTATTAGCTGAAGCTTTCTTT.

The chain employs TRBV14 and TRBJ2-4; 7 bases are shared with TRBD1. V shed 4 bases, J shed 11 bases, and the junction held 5 bases outside the gene matches. This CDR3 comprises 12 residues. From germline, CDR1 is SGHDN and CDR2 FVKESK. CDR3 in DNA: TGTGCCAGCAGCCCTAAGGGGACAGTTCAGTACTTC. It encodes CASSPKGTVQYF.

This clone has just a few counts. V is TRBV20-1 and J is TRBJ1-5; the D is unclear. The germline V and J ends were trimmed by 6 bases and 9 bases, with 12 bases remaining between them. The germline CDR1 and CDR2 sequences are DFQATT and SNEGSKA (reference sequence). The CDR3 is made up of 11 amino acids. CDR3 residues: CSAPTAGPQHF. CDR3 coding DNA: TGCAGTGCCCCCACAGCAGGGCCCCAGCATTTT.